What follows are 30 T cell receptor beta chains derived from one specimen sequenced in a study of blood T cell repertoires in COVID-19. Using immunoSEQ multiplex PCR, the repertoire was profiled, and TCRdb retains in-frame clones only, with some absent. The profile shows about 230,000 clones, roughly 83% of them singletons. Sequencing was done on a sample of peripheral blood. All receptors derive from a woman aged 70-85 years with active or convalescent COVID-19.

V is TRBV30 and J is TRBJ1-5; perhaps TRBD1 as D (5 bases). The CDR3 totals 13 residues. V was clipped by 1 base and J by 4 bases, with 8 bases between them. The germline CDR1 and CDR2 sequences are GTSNPN and SVGIG (reference sequence). CDR3 coding DNA: TGTGCCTGGAGTGCTCGGGGGAATCAGCCCCAGCATTTT. This sequence encodes CAWSARGNQPQHF.

The J gene is TRBJ2-2, the V gene TRBV28; TRBD2 agrees at 12 bases. This CDR3 contains 15 residues. V lost 3 bases and J lost 8; bases outside the gene matches: 4. Germline lookup yields CDR1 MDHEN and CDR2 SYDVKM. The CDR3 nucleotides are TGTGCCAGCAGTTTTCGACTAGCGGGGGTAGGGGAGCTGTTTTTT. Its protein product is CASSFRLAGVGELFF.

This clone occurred a few times. The J gene is TRBJ1-6, the V gene TRBV28; 9 bases are a match to TRBD1. Germline CDR1 reads MDHEN; CDR2 reads SYDVKM. V dropped 5 bases and J dropped 10; count of bases not matched to a gene: 3. CDR3 length: 13 residues. CDR3 residues: CASSGTGRSPLHF. CDR3 coding DNA: TGTGCCAGCAGTGGGACAGGGAGATCACCCCTCCACTTT.

The chain uses TRBV14 and TRBJ2-1, with TRBD2 as a possible D gene (6 bases). Per germline, CDR1 SGHDN and CDR2 FVKESK. Trimming removed 4 bases from V and 4 bases from J, with 20 bases in between. There are 17 residues in the CDR3. The CDR3 DNA is TGTGCCAGCAGCCTAAGGGCTCCGGGACTCGCATACAATGAGCAGTTCTTC. Encoded protein: CASSLRAPGLAYNEQFF.

The chain uses TRBV9 and TRBJ1-1; D gene unclear. The germline V gene encodes CDR1 SGDLS and CDR2 YYNGEE. The CDR3 is made up of 14 amino acids. V was trimmed by 0 bases and J by 1 base, leaving 7 bases between them. This chain's CDR3 is CASSVGPENTEAFF. CDR3 nucleotide sequence: TGTGCCAGCAGCGTAGGGCCTGAGAACACTGAAGCTTTCTTT.

The chain uses TRBV20-1 and TRBJ2-5; no reliable D call. Per germline, CDR1 DFQATT and CDR2 SNEGSKA (reference sequence). V shed 3 bases and J shed 5 bases, with 10 bases lying between them. The length of the CDR3 is 12 residues. The chain's CDR3 is CSASEAGETQYF. The CDR3 coding sequence is TGCAGTGCTAGTGAAGCCGGTGAGACCCAGTACTTC.

The gene calls are TRBV10-1 and TRBJ2-1, with 8 bases aligning to TRBD1. This CDR3 spans 15 amino acids. With 4 bases clipped from V and 5 bases from J, the junction kept 7 bases outside the gene matches. Germline V gene lookup returns CDR1 WNHNN and CDR2 SYGVQD (reference sequence). CDR3 in DNA: TGCGCCAGCAGTGTAGGGACAGGTTCCCACAATGAGCAGTTCTTC. Amino acid sequence: CASSVGTGSHNEQFF.

The gene calls are TRBV28 and TRBJ1-6; D unclear. V was trimmed by 6 bases and J by 7 bases, leaving 4 bases between them. CDR1 is MDHEN and CDR2 is SYDVKM in the germline V gene. The CDR3 has 11 residues. CDR3: CASRANSPLHF. DNA of the CDR3: TGTGCCAGCAGGGCAAATTCACCCCTCCACTTT.

The V and J genes are TRBV5-1 and TRBJ2-1; 10 bases map to TRBD1. In germline, CDR1 is SGHRS, CDR2 YFSETQ. This CDR3 region has 15 residues. Trimming took 2 bases from V and 13 from J; bases not matched to a gene: 12. For the CDR3, the DNA is TGCGCCAGCAGCTTCGGGGACAGGGGTTCTCTCACTCAGTTCTTC. Translated, it gives CASSFGDRGSLTQFF.

This clone is a singleton in its sample. DNA of the CDR3: TGTGCCAGCAGTTGGAACAGGGGGGGAACTGAAGCTTTCTTT. This encodes CASSWNRGGTEAFF. The chain joins TRBV6-5 to TRBJ1-1, with 8 positions matching TRBD1. Germline CDR1 reads MNHEY; CDR2 reads SVGAGI. The CDR3 sequence is 14 residues long. J lost 5 bases, V lost 4 bases, and 6 bases had no gene match.

The J gene is TRBJ1-6, the V gene TRBV5-1; weak D call: TRBD1 (5 bases). Germline lookup yields CDR1 SGHRS and CDR2 YFSETQ. The CDR3 is made up of 13 amino acids. V lost 6 bases, J lost 9 bases, and 13 bases lay in between. CDR3 bases: TGCGCCAGCATGGACACCACTGGTTCACCCCTCCACTTT. Its protein is CASMDTTGSPLHF.

The CDR3 loop is CASSLGYHPEYF. CDR3 sequence (DNA): TGTGCCAGCAGCTTGGGGTACCACCCGGAGTACTTC. This chain links TRBV5-6 with TRBJ2-7, with D unclear. Germline-derived CDR1 and CDR2 are SGHDT and YYEEEE. The CDR3 contains 12 residues. Trimming took 0 bases from V and 11 from J, leaving 12 bases between them.

The table lists this clone with a count of one. The chain joins TRBV28 to TRBJ1-1; 7 bases fit TRBD1. V trimming: 7 bases; J trimming: 10 bases; junction bases outside the gene matches: 9. Germline-derived CDR1 and CDR2 are MDHEN and SYDVKM. The CDR3 totals 12 residues. Written as DNA, the CDR3 is TGTGCCAGCATTACAGGGGCCTCGGGAGCTTTCTTT. Its translation: CASITGASGAFF.

V usage is TRBV18 and J usage is TRBJ1-5; TRBD1 matches 10 bases. Germline lookup yields CDR1 KGHSH and CDR2 LQKENI. Germline trimming cut 4 bases from V and 4 bases from J; bases unmatched to any gene: 10. The CDR3 has 17 amino acids. Here the CDR3 reads CASSRRQGAALNQPQHF. CDR3 in DNA: TGTGCCAGCTCACGCCGACAGGGGGCGGCTCTTAATCAGCCCCAGCATTTT.

The rearrangement uses TRBV7-3 and TRBJ2-5, with D possibly being TRBD2 (7 bases). From germline, CDR1 is SGHTA and CDR2 FQGTGA. Trimming took off 1 base at V and 4 bases at J, with 13 bases between the two ends. CDR3 size: 15 residues. The CDR3 reads CASSLMGGPVETQYF. CDR3 DNA: TGTGCCAGCAGCTTAATGGGGGGGCCGGTAGAGACCCAGTACTTC.

The chain combines TRBV28 with TRBJ1-1, with D tentatively TRBD1 (6 bases). The CDR3 is 13 amino acids. The V and J ends lost 7 bases and 1 base respectively, with 10 bases between them. Germline values: CDR1 MDHEN, CDR2 SYDVKM. The CDR3 reads CASKGGWNTEAFF. DNA of the CDR3: TGTGCCAGCAAGGGGGGGTGGAACACTGAAGCTTTCTTT.

The V call is TRBV19, the J call TRBJ2-1, with D maybe TRBD2 (5 bases). Germline lookup yields CDR1 LNHDA and CDR2 SQIVND (reference sequence). This CDR3 has 13 amino acids. Trimming shortened V by 8 bases and J by 3 bases, and 11 bases separated the two germline ends. The CDR3 loop reads CASGISDYNEQFF. The DNA for the CDR3 is TGTGCCAGTGGGATTAGCGACTACAATGAGCAGTTCTTC.

As DNA, the CDR3 is TGTGCCAGCAGTCCCTTGACAGGGGCCGGAAGTTGGTACTCCTACAATGAGCAGTTCTTC. Protein product: CASSPLTGAGSWYSYNEQFF. The chain links TRBV28 to TRBJ2-1; 8 bases line up with TRBD1. CDR1 and CDR2 from the germline V gene are MDHEN and SYDVKM. CDR3 size: 20 residues. Trimming at V came to 5 bases and at J to 0 bases, leaving 18 bases not matched to a gene.

The chain employs TRBV5-4 and TRBJ1-2; 7 bases match TRBD1. This CDR3 is 14 amino acids long. CDR1 and CDR2 from the germline V gene are SGHNT and YYREEE (reference sequence). Losses at the gene ends were 4 bases for V and 0 bases for J; bases not matched to a gene: 3. As DNA, the CDR3 is TGTGCCAGCAGCGCACAGGGGACTAACTATGGCTACACCTTC. Translated: CASSAQGTNYGYTF.

The rearrangement joins TRBV5-3 to TRBJ2-7, with D possibly being TRBD1 (6 bases). TRBV5-3 is treated as an ORF (open reading frame) with a function not yet certain. The ends were cut back, 2 bases at V and 0 bases at J, with 9 bases in the middle. The CDR3 length is 14 residues. DNA for the CDR3: TGTGCCAGAAGCTTTCTCAGGGGCTCCTACGAGCAGTACTTC. Its protein is CARSFLRGSYEQYF.

The chain is built from TRBV27 and TRBJ2-3; D is possibly TRBD2 (5 bases). The germline V gene encodes CDR1 MNHEY and CDR2 SMNVEV (reference sequence). The germline V and J ends were trimmed by 6 bases and 1 base, with 20 bases remaining between them. The CDR3 sequence is 17 residues long. The DNA for the CDR3 is TGTGCCAGCAGGTCCGCTATAGTGGTGAGGGGCACAGATACGCAGTATTTT. Encoded protein: CASRSAIVVRGTDTQYF.

The chain joins TRBV11-2 to TRBJ2-3; 12 bases align to TRBD2. Germline V gene data show CDR1 as SGHAT and CDR2 as FQNNGV. This CDR3 contains 15 residues. J lost 9 bases, V lost 5 bases, and 9 bases had no gene match. CDR3: CASSPLGLAGPTQYF. CDR3 nucleotide sequence: TGTGCCAGCAGCCCCCTGGGACTAGCGGGCCCGACGCAGTATTTT. The full variable domain, in which reference TRBV11-2 and TRBJ2-3 provide the parts outside the CDR3, is EAGVAQSPRYKIIEKRQSVAFWCNPISGHATLYWYQQILGQGPKLLIQFQNNGVVDDSQLPKDRFSAERLKGVDSTLKIQPAKLEDSAVYLCASSPLGLAGPTQYFGPGTRLTVL.

The chain employs TRBV30 and TRBJ1-6; possibly TRBD1 for D (5 bases). The CDR3 is 15 residues long. Germline V gene lookup returns CDR1 GTSNPN and CDR2 SVGIG (reference sequence). The ends were cut back, 5 bases at V and 7 bases at J, with 18 bases in the middle. Here the CDR3 reads CAWLLAGGRNSPLHF. The DNA for the CDR3 is TGTGCCTGGCTACTAGCGGGGGGGAGAAATTCACCCCTCCACTTT.

Many counts were recorded for this clone. This chain joins TRBV28 and TRBJ2-7; 11 bases agree with TRBD1. Germline CDR1 reads MDHEN; CDR2 reads SYDVKM. The CDR3 extends over 15 amino acids. V shed 7 bases, J shed 4 bases, and the junction held 9 bases outside the gene matches. CDR3 residues: CASNGADRGRYEQYF. The CDR3 nucleotides are TGTGCCAGCAACGGGGCGGACAGGGGGCGTTACGAGCAGTACTTC.

The gene calls are TRBV5-4 and TRBJ2-7; 13 nucleotides agree with TRBD2. The V and J ends lost 4 bases and 3 bases, in that order; junction bases with no gene match: 4. The CDR3 extends over 15 amino acids. CDR1 and CDR2 from the germline V gene are SGHNT and YYREEE (reference sequence). CDR3 in amino acids: CASSQTSGGVYEQYF. The CDR3 DNA reads TGTGCCAGCAGCCAAACTAGCGGGGGGGTCTACGAGCAGTACTTC.

The J gene is TRBJ2-3, the V gene TRBV6-5; 12 positions agree with TRBD2. Germline V gives CDR1 MNHEY, CDR2 SVGAGI. The CDR3 is 15 amino acids. V lost 6 bases and J lost 3; bases outside the gene matches: 4. CDR3 coding DNA: TGTGCCAGCAGCTTACTAGCGGGAGGAACAGATACGCAGTATTTT. Translation: CASSLLAGGTDTQYF.

On this clone itself: Other DNA sequences from this sample encode an identical CDR3 as well. V and J are TRBV5-1 and TRBJ1-5, with D perhaps matching TRBD1 (5 bases). The CDR3 spans 15 residues. CDR1 and CDR2 from the germline V gene are SGHRS and YFSETQ. Trimming left V 0 bases short and J 1 base short, with 8 bases between. The CDR3 DNA reads as TGCGCCAGCAGCTTGGAGGGGTCAAGCAATCAGCCCCAGCATTTT. It codes for CASSLEGSSNQPQHF. The full variable domain, with the rest looked up from reference TRBV5-1 and TRBJ1-5, is KAGVTQTPRYLIKTRGQQVTLSCSPISGHRSVSWYQQTPGQGLQFLFEYFSETQRNKGNFPGRFSGRQFSNSRSEMNVSTLELGDSALYLCASSLEGSSNQPQHFGDGTRLSIL.

The J gene is TRBJ2-1, the V gene TRBV2; D is unresolved. Germline lookup yields CDR1 SNHLY and CDR2 FYNNEI. V lost 4 bases and J 6 bases, leaving 7 bases between the germline ends. CDR3 length equals 12 residues. The CDR3 loop reads CASSVYSNEQFF. The DNA of the CDR3 is TGTGCCAGCAGTGTGTACTCCAATGAGCAGTTCTTC.

The table lists this clone with a few counts. The chain joins TRBV30 to TRBJ2-7; 7 nucleotides line up with TRBD1. The ends lost 0 bases at V and 5 bases at J; junction bases unmatched: 10. There are 15 residues in the CDR3. Germline-derived CDR1 and CDR2 are GTSNPN and SVGIG (reference sequence). Here the CDR3 DNA reads TGTGCCTGGAGTGTATGGGCAGGGGGTTTCAACGAGCAGTACTTC. This gives the protein CAWSVWAGGFNEQYF.

This rearrangement joins TRBV9 to TRBJ2-2, with 10 nucleotides matching TRBD1. The CDR3 has 17 residues. From germline, CDR1 is SGDLS and CDR2 YYNGEE. The junction had 9 bases not matched to a gene; V was cut back by 3 bases and J by 4 bases. CDR3 in amino acids: CASSGAGQGGITGELFF. In DNA form, the CDR3 reads TGTGCCAGCAGCGGAGCAGGACAGGGGGGGATCACCGGGGAGCTGTTTTTT.